This entry concerns a single T cell receptor beta chain. This sample was included in a study of T cells in Graves' hyperthyroidism and ophthalmopathy. RNA transcripts served as the template for amplifying TCR beta CDR3 regions. Using the HTBI primer set, a first-round RT-PCR was run on the TCR CDR3. TCRdb called the multiplex PCR reads again in MiXCR, with one record for every CDR3 protein. The sample has 300,000 to 450,000 distinct CDR3 sequences, about 13% seen once; the top ten hold roughly 9.2%. Newly diagnosed hyperthyroidism patients aged 18 to 65 years had disease lasting under 2 months. With 2 bases clipped from V and 7 bases from J, the junction kept 10 bases outside the gene matches. The CDR3 contains 17 residues. Per germline, CDR1 SGHAT and CDR2 FQNNGV.

Sequencing was performed on blood. The chain combines TRBV11-2 with TRBJ2-7, with 14 nucleotides matching TRBD2. The receptor comes from a woman aged 18-35 years with Graves' hyperthyroidism. CDR3 DNA sequence: TGTGCCAGCAGCTTATACGGACTAGCGGGAGGCCCGTGGGAGCAGTACTTC. Encoded protein: CASSLYGLAGGPWEQYF.